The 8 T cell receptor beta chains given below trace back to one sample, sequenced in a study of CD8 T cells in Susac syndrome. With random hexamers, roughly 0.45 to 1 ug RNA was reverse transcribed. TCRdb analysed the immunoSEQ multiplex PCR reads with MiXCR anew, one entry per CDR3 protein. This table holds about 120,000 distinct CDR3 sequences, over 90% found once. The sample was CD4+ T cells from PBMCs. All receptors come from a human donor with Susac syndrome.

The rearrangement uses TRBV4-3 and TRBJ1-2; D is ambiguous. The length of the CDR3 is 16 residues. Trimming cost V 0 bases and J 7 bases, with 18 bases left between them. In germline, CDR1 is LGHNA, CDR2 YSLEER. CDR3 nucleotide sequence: TGCGCCAGCAGCCAAGATAGGGAGAGACTATGGCTTGGCTACACCTTC. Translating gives CASSQDRERLWLGYTF.

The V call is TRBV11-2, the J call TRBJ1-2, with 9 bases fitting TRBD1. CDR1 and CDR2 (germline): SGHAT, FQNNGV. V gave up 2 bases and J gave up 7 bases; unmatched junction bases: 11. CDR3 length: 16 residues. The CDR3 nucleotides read TGTGCCAGCAGCTTAAGGGCCGGGACAGGGAGGTTTGGCTACACCTTC. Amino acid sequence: CASSLRAGTGRFGYTF.

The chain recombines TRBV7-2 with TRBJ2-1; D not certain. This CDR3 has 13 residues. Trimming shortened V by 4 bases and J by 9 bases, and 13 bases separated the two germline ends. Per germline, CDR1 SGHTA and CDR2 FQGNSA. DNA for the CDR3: TGTGCCAGCAGCTGGCCGCCCCGGGTTGAGCAGTTCTTC. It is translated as CASSWPPRVEQFF.

CDR3 sequence: CSVDQQGTGELFF. The CDR3 nucleotides read TGCAGCGTTGATCAACAGGGGACCGGGGAGCTGTTTTTT. The V and J genes are TRBV29-1 and TRBJ2-2; 7 nucleotides agree with TRBD1. With 3 bases clipped from V and 5 bases from J, the junction kept 3 bases outside the gene matches. Germline assignment: CDR1 SQVTM and CDR2 ANQGSEA. The CDR3 loop spans 13 amino acids.

The CDR3 sequence: CASSLAGFYEQYF. The CDR3 coding sequence is TGTGCCAGCAGCTTAGCGGGCTTCTACGAGCAGTACTTC. The J gene is TRBJ2-7, the V gene TRBV7-6; D unclear. The germline V gene has CDR1 SGHVS and CDR2 FNYEAQ. V lost 0 bases and J 3 bases, leaving 6 bases between the germline ends. CDR3 length equals 13 residues.

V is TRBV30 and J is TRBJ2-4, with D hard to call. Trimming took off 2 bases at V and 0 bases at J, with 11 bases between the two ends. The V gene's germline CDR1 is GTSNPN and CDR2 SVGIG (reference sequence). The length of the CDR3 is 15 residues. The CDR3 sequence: CAWSQTDLAKNIQYF. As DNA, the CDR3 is TGTGCCTGGAGTCAGACCGACCTAGCCAAAAACATTCAGTACTTC.

The CDR3 here is CSARRQGGEKLFF. For the CDR3, the DNA is TGCAGTGCTAGGCGACAGGGGGGTGAAAAACTGTTTTTT. J is TRBJ1-4 and V is TRBV20-1, with 9 positions matching TRBD1. The length of the CDR3 is 13 residues. After removal of 3 bases from V and 7 bases from J, the junction contained 3 bases not matched to a gene. CDR1 is DFQATT and CDR2 is SNEGSKA in the germline V gene (reference sequence).

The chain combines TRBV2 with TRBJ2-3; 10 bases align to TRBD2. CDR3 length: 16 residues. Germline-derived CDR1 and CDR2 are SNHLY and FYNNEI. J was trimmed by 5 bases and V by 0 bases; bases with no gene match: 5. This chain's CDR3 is CASSEALAGARDTQYF. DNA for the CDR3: TGTGCCAGCAGTGAAGCGCTAGCGGGAGCTAGAGATACGCAGTATTTT. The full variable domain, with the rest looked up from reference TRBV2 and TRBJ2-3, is EPEVTQTPSHQVTQMGQEVILRCVPISNHLYFYWYRQILGQKVEFLVSFYNNEISEKSEIFDDQFSVERPDGSNFTLKIRSTKLEDSAMYFCASSEALAGARDTQYFGPGTRLTVL.